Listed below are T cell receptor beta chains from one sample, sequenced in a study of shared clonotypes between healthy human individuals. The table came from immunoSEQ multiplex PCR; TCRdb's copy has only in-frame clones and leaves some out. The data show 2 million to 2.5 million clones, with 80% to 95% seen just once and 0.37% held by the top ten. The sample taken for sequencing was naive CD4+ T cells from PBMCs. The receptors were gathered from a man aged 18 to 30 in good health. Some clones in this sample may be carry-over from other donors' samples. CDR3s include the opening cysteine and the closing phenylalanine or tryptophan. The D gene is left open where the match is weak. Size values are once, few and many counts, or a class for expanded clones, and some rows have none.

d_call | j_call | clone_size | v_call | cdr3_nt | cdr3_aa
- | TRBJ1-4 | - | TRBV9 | TGTGCCAGCAGCCCCGGCCCCACCCTTAATGAAAAACTGTTTTTT | CASSPGPTLNEKLFF
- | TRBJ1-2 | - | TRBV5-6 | TGTGCCAGCAGCCCCGGTCGAAACTATGGCTACACCTTC | CASSPGRNYGYTF
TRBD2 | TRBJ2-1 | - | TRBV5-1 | TGCGCCAGCAGCTTGGCCCATAGCGGGAGGGCCGATGAGCAGTTCTTC | CASSLAHSGRADEQFF
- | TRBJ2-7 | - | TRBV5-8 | TGTGCCAGCAGCTCGAGACAGACCCCGGGCGTCTACGAGCAGTACTTC | CASSSRQTPGVYEQYF
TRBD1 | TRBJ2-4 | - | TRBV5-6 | TGTGCCAGCAGCCACGGACAGGGTAGTTTAAACATTCAGTACTTC | CASSHGQGSLNIQYF
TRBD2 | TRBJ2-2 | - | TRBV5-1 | TGCGCCAGCGGCACAGGCGGGAGTCAATACACCGGGGAGCTGTTTTTT | CASGTGGSQYTGELFF
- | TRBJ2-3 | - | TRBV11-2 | TGTGCCAGCAGACCCGAGAGGGATACGCAGTATTTT | CASRPERDTQYF
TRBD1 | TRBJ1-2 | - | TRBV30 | TGTGCCTGGGACGAAGGCAGGGGGCCCTATGGCTACACCTTC | CAWDEGRGPYGYTF
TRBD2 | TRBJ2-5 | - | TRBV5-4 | TGTGCCAGCAGGCCCCGTTCGGGACTAGCGAGCGAGACCCAGTACTTC | CASRPRSGLASETQYF
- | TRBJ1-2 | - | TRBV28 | TGTGCCAGCAGTCCCCCAGGTTATGGCTACACCTTC | CASSPPGYGYTF
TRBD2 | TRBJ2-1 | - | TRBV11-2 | TGTGCCAGCAGCCTACCGGGACTAGCGGCAATCCGCTCCAATGAGCAGTTCTTC | CASSLPGLAAIRSNEQFF
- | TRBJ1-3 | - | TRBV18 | TGTGCCAGCTCACCACTTGGGGACCTTTCAAGAGGCACCATATATTTT | CASSPLGDLSRGTIYF
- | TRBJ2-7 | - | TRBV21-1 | TGTGCCAGCAGCAAAGGGGCCGGAACAGGGGCAAACGAGCAGTACTTC | CASSKGAGTGANEQYF
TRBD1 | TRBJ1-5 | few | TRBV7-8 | TGTGCCAGCAGCTTAGCCGGGACAGGTTATCAGCCCCAGCATTTT | CASSLAGTGYQPQHF
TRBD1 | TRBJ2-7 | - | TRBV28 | TGTGCCAGCATCCTACAGGGGGCCTACGAGCAGTACTTC | CASILQGAYEQYF
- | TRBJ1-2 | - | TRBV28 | TGTGCCAGCACCCCTCCCGGGGGAGAGCACTATGGCTACACCTTC | CASTPPGGEHYGYTF
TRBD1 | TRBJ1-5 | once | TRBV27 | TGTGCCAGCAGGGGGACAGGGCGGTATAGCAATCAGCCCCAGCATTTT | CASRGTGRYSNQPQHF
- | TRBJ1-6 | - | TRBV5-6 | TGTGCCAGCACTTTTGGGGCCGGTAATTCACCCCTCCACTTT | CASTFGAGNSPLHF
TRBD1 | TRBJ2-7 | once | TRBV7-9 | TGTGCCAGCAGCTTAGTATGGGGCGGACAGGCCTCTGACTACGAGCAGTACTTC | CASSLVWGGQASDYEQYF
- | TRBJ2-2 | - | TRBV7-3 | TGTGCCAGCAGCTTAACGACGGGCGTACTCGCGAACACCGGGGAGCTGTTTTTT | CASSLTTGVLANTGELFF
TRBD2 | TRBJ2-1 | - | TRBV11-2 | TGTGCCAGCAGCTTAACTAGCGGGAGTTCCTACAATGAGCAGTTCTTC | CASSLTSGSSYNEQFF
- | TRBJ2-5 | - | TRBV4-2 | TGTGCCAGCAGCCAAGCATTGGGCGGGGAGACCCAGTACTTC | CASSQALGGETQYF
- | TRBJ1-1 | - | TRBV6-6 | TGTGCCAGCAGTTACGGCCAGAACACTGAAGCTTTCTTT | CASSYGQNTEAFF
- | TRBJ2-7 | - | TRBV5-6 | TGTGCCAGCAGCTTGGTAGCTGGGGCCTACGAGCAGTACTTC | CASSLVAGAYEQYF
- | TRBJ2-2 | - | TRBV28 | TGTGCCAGCAGGGCCCTGACATATCCCGGGGAGCTGTTTTTT | CASRALTYPGELFF
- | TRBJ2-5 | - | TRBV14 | TGTGCCAGCAGCCAGACCCCGCTAAGGACAGAGACCCAGTACTTC | CASSQTPLRTETQYF
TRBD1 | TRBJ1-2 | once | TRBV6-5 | TGTGCCAGCAGTTACTCCCCAGGGGGATTTTATGGCTACACCTTC | CASSYSPGGFYGYTF
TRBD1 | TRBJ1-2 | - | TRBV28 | TGTGCCAGCAGGCCTCCGGGACAGGGGGCGCGAGGCTACACCTTC | CASRPPGQGARGYTF
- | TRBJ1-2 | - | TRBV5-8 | TGTGCCAGCAGCTTGGATCAGGGGAGCTATGGCTACACCTTC | CASSLDQGSYGYTF
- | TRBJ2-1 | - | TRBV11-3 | TGTGCCAGCAGCGCCCGCTCCGGGACTGGGGGAAATGAGCAGTTCTTC | CASSARSGTGGNEQFF
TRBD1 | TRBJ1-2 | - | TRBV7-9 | TGTGCCAGCAGCCGGGGACAGAAGACTACCGGCTACACCTTC | CASSRGQKTTGYTF
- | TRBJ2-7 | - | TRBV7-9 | TGTGCCAGCACCCCTGAGGGAGGATCTCCCTACGAGCAGTACTTC | CASTPEGGSPYEQYF
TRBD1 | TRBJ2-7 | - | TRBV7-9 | TGTGCCAGCAGCTTAGTGGGACAGGTGAGCGAGCAGTACTTC | CASSLVGQVSEQYF
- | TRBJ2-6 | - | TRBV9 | TGTGCCAGCAGCGGTAGCACCCGGCCTGGGGCCAACGTCCTGACTTTC | CASSGSTRPGANVLTF
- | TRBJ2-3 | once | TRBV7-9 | TGTGCCAGCAGCTCCGAACCCTGGGCAGATACGCAGTATTTT | CASSSEPWADTQYF